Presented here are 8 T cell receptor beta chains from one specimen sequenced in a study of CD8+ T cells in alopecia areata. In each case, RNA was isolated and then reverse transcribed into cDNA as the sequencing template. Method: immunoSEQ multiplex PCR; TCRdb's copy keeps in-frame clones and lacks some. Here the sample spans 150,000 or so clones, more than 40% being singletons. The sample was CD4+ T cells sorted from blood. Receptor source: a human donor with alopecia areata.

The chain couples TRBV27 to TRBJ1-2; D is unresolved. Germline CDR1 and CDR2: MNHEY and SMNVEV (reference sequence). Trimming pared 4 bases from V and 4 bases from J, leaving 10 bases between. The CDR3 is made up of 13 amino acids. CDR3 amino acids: CASSWSGSYGYTF. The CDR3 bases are TGTGCCAGCAGTTGGTCGGGTTCCTATGGCTACACCTTC.

The CDR3 sequence is CASSLGENQPQHF. The CDR3 DNA is TGCGCCAGCAGCTTGGGGGAAAATCAGCCCCAGCATTTT. This chain joins TRBV5-1 and TRBJ1-5; unclear D gene. Germline values: CDR1 SGHRS, CDR2 YFSETQ. The CDR3 has 13 residues. Between the trimmed V and J ends, which lost 0 bases and 4 bases, there was a span of 5 bases.

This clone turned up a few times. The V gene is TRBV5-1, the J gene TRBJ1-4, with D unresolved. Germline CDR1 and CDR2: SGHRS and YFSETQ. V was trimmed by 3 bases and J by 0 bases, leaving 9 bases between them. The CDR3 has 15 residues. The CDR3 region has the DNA TGCGCCAGCAGCTGGAGTGGGGCAACTAATGAAAAACTGTTTTTT. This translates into CASSWSGATNEKLFF.

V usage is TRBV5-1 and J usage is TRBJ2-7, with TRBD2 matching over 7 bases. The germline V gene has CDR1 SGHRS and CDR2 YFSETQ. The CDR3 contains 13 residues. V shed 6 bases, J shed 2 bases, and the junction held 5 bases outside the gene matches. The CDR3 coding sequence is TGCGCCAGCAAGCGGGGTACCCCCTACGAGCAGTACTTC. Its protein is CASKRGTPYEQYF.

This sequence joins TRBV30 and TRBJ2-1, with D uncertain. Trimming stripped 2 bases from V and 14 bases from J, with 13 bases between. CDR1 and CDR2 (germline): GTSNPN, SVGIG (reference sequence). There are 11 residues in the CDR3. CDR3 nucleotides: TGTGCCTGGAGTCTTGACGAGATTAAGTTCTTC. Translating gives CAWSLDEIKFF.

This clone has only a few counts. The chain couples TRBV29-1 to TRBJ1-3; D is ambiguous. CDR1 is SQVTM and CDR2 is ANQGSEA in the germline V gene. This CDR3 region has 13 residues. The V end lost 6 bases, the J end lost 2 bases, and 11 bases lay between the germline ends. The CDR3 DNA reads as TGCAGCGTCGTGACACGACCTGGAAACACCATATATTTT. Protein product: CSVVTRPGNTIYF.

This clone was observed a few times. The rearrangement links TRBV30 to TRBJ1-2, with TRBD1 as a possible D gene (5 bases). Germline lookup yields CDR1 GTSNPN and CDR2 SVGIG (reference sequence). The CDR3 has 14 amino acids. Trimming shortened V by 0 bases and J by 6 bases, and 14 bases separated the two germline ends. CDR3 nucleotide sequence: TGTGCCTGGAGTGTTCGGAGCGGGGGAGATGGCTACACCTTC. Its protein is CAWSVRSGGDGYTF. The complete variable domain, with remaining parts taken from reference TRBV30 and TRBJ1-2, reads SQTIHQWPATLVQPVGSPLSLECTVEGTSNPNLYWYRQAAGRGLQLLFYSVGIGQISSEVPQNLSASRPQDRQFILSSKKLLLSDSGFYLCAWSVRSGGDGYTFGSGTRLTVV.

The CDR3 nucleotides are TGCAGCGTTGCGGACAGGGGGGACGGCTACACCTTC. Amino acids: CSVADRGDGYTF. The chain links TRBV29-1 to TRBJ1-2; 10 bases align to TRBD1. The V and J ends lost 4 bases and 8 bases, in that order; junction bases with no gene match: 4. The CDR3 is 12 amino acids. The V gene's germline CDR1 is SQVTM and CDR2 ANQGSEA.